The rows below give T cell receptor beta chains drawn from one sample of a study of graft-versus-host responses after intestinal transplantation. Using immunoSEQ multiplex PCR, the repertoire was profiled, and TCRdb retains in-frame clones only, with some absent. The repertoire includes about 97,000 clones, 75% to 95% of them detected once, and approximately 16% sits in the top ten. Specimen: PBMCs, collected about 450 days after intestinal transplant. The source is a human patient who received an intestinal transplant, so some T cells may come from the graft donor. Each CDR3 is given without its conserved first and last residue. Each record gives: J gene, clone size, D gene, V gene, CDR3 protein. D genes are given only for firm matches. Clone size is not always given. Where it is, it says once, few, many or a class for expanded clones.

j_gene: TRBJ2-7; abundance: .; d_gene: .; v_gene: TRBV5-6; CDR3aa: ASSSGGVISYEQY
j_gene: TRBJ2-1; abundance: .; d_gene: .; v_gene: TRBV6-5; CDR3aa: ASSASVNEQF
j_gene: TRBJ2-7; abundance: .; d_gene: .; v_gene: TRBV7-8; CDR3aa: ASSLASSYEQY
j_gene: TRBJ1-2; abundance: .; d_gene: .; v_gene: TRBV7-8; CDR3aa: ASSLGAGSYGYT
j_gene: TRBJ1-2; abundance: .; d_gene: TRBD1; v_gene: TRBV29-1; CDR3aa: SAQGAQDYGYT
j_gene: TRBJ2-6; abundance: .; d_gene: .; v_gene: TRBV13; CDR3aa: ASSPRGGANVLT
j_gene: TRBJ2-7; abundance: .; d_gene: .; v_gene: TRBV6-1; CDR3aa: ASSEARAGSSYEQY
j_gene: TRBJ1-2; abundance: .; d_gene: .; v_gene: TRBV6-5; CDR3aa: ASSYMGGYT
j_gene: TRBJ1-5; abundance: .; d_gene: .; v_gene: TRBV10-3; CDR3aa: AISAEGSNQPQH
j_gene: TRBJ1-2; abundance: .; d_gene: TRBD1; v_gene: TRBV29-1; CDR3aa: SVGLGQVGGYT
j_gene: TRBJ2-3; abundance: .; d_gene: .; v_gene: TRBV19; CDR3aa: ASSMLQSWDTQY
j_gene: TRBJ2-7; abundance: .; d_gene: .; v_gene: TRBV7-6; CDR3aa: ASSTRQDSYEQY
j_gene: TRBJ2-7; abundance: .; d_gene: TRBD1; v_gene: TRBV7-3; CDR3aa: ASSSGTGLGEQY
j_gene: TRBJ2-7; abundance: .; d_gene: TRBD2; v_gene: TRBV4-1; CDR3aa: ASSQGEGLSYEQY
j_gene: TRBJ1-1; abundance: .; d_gene: TRBD1; v_gene: TRBV10-3; CDR3aa: AIGAGGPMNTEAF
j_gene: TRBJ2-3; abundance: once; d_gene: .; v_gene: TRBV7-2; CDR3aa: ASSPMGGLDTQY
j_gene: TRBJ2-7; abundance: .; d_gene: .; v_gene: TRBV5-1; CDR3aa: ASADRSEQY
j_gene: TRBJ1-5; abundance: .; d_gene: TRBD1; v_gene: TRBV6-6; CDR3aa: ASSRRDRDQPQH
j_gene: TRBJ1-1; abundance: .; d_gene: TRBD1; v_gene: TRBV6-1; CDR3aa: ASSKTDRVNTEAF
j_gene: TRBJ2-4; abundance: .; d_gene: .; v_gene: TRBV6-5; CDR3aa: ASSPPGTHKNIQY
j_gene: TRBJ1-5; abundance: few; d_gene: TRBD1; v_gene: TRBV7-3; CDR3aa: ASSPGQGKSNQPQH
j_gene: TRBJ1-2; abundance: .; d_gene: TRBD1; v_gene: TRBV5-1; CDR3aa: ASSPTGLDGYT
j_gene: TRBJ1-1; abundance: .; d_gene: .; v_gene: TRBV11-3; CDR3aa: ASSRRGADTEAF
j_gene: TRBJ1-2; abundance: .; d_gene: .; v_gene: TRBV6-5; CDR3aa: ASRGQLGNYGYT
j_gene: TRBJ1-5; abundance: .; d_gene: .; v_gene: TRBV6-5; CDR3aa: ASSYSAKQPQH
j_gene: TRBJ1-4; abundance: .; d_gene: TRBD1; v_gene: TRBV25-1; CDR3aa: ATRGEPNEKLF
j_gene: TRBJ2-1; abundance: .; d_gene: .; v_gene: TRBV7-8; CDR3aa: ASSPLRLVRSYNEQF
j_gene: TRBJ2-3; abundance: .; d_gene: .; v_gene: TRBV19; CDR3aa: ASSIVSSTDTQY
j_gene: TRBJ1-1; abundance: once; d_gene: TRBD1; v_gene: TRBV5-5; CDR3aa: ASSPPRTGGGNTEAF